The rows below give T cell receptor beta chains drawn from one sample of a study of lymphopenia after photon versus proton radiotherapy. TCRdb's copy holds only in-frame clones and misses some; the assay was immunoSEQ multiplex PCR. The sample holds about 7,300 clones, 90% to 95% seen once. The material sequenced was peripheral blood, taken from a patient treated with photon-based radiotherapy. The source of these receptors is a woman between 50 and 59 years old with cholangiocarcinoma. Both conserved end residues are part of each CDR3. The D gene is left open where the match is weak.

TRBJ2-1 | TRBD2 | TRBV7-9 | TGTGCCAGCAGCTTAGAGGGACTAGATGAGGTGGCTGAGCAGTTCTTC | CASSLEGLDEVAEQFF
TRBJ1-4 | TRBD1 | TRBV5-1 | TGCGCCAGCAGCAGACAGGGGGACCCTGAAAAACTGTTTTTT | CASSRQGDPEKLFF
TRBJ1-4 | - | TRBV4-3 | TGCGCCAGCAGCCAAGTGGGTTTGAGCGATGAAAAACTGTTTTTT | CASSQVGLSDEKLFF
TRBJ1-1 | TRBD1 | TRBV13 | TGTGCCAGCAGCTCCAACAGGGGGCAAAGCACTGAAGCTTTCTTT | CASSSNRGQSTEAFF
TRBJ1-2 | - | TRBV28 | TGTGCCAGCAGTTTCGTGCGGTCGTCACATGAGGGCTACACCTTC | CASSFVRSSHEGYTF
TRBJ1-2 | - | TRBV20-1 | TGCAGTGCTTGGGGAGGGGGTGGCTACACCTTC | CSAWGGGGYTF
TRBJ2-1 | TRBD2 | TRBV7-2 | TGTGCCAGCAGACCCCGACCCGGGACTACCCTCGTAAATGAGCAGTTCTTC | CASRPRPGTTLVNEQFF
TRBJ2-1 | - | TRBV7-6 | TGTGCCAGCAGCCCTCGAACAGGGTCTTTGGACTACAATGAGCAGTTCTTC | CASSPRTGSLDYNEQFF
TRBJ2-3 | - | TRBV18 | TGTGCCAGCTCACCGGGGGCAGGTTACGATACGCAGTATTTT | CASSPGAGYDTQYF
TRBJ2-7 | - | TRBV10-3 | TGTGCCATCGCAATTGGAAGATCCTACGAGCAGTACTTC | CAIAIGRSYEQYF
TRBJ1-4 | TRBD1 | TRBV6-6 | TGTGCCAGCAGATCCGACAGGGGTCGTACTAATGAAAAACTGTTTTTT | CASRSDRGRTNEKLFF
TRBJ1-1 | - | TRBV2 | TGTGCCAGCAGTGAAGGAACACCTACTGAAGCTTTCTTT | CASSEGTPTEAFF
TRBJ1-4 | - | TRBV2 | TGTGCCAGCAGTGAAGCTCTCCAGGGAATCGAAAAACTGTTTTTT | CASSEALQGIEKLFF
TRBJ2-7 | - | TRBV7-9 | TGTGCCAGCAGCTCTTCCGGTGATGAGCAGTACTTC | CASSSSGDEQYF
TRBJ1-5 | - | TRBV7-6 | TGTGCCAGCAGCTTATCCCCCCCACAGGGCAATCAGCCCCAGCATTTT | CASSLSPPQGNQPQHF